The 25 T cell receptor beta chains below were found in one sample sequenced in a study of blood T cell repertoires in COVID-19. Here immunoSEQ multiplex PCR was the method, and the copy in TCRdb shows in-frame clones only, minus some. The repertoire holds almost 250,000 clones, with 86% as singletons. The material sequenced was peripheral blood. The receptors here all came from a woman aged 60 to 75 who had recovered from COVID-19.

This chain connects TRBV10-3 to TRBJ1-1; possibly TRBD1 for D (6 bases). Germline CDR1 is ENHRY and CDR2 is SYGVKD. V lost 9 bases to trimming and J lost 0 bases, with 11 bases between them. This CDR3 has 13 amino acids. The CDR3 reads CAINTGMNTEAFF. CDR3 DNA sequence: TGTGCCATAAATACAGGGATGAACACTGAAGCTTTCTTT.

J is TRBJ2-3 and V is TRBV28; 7 bases agree with TRBD2. The germline CDR1 and CDR2 sequences are MDHEN and SYDVKM. The junction had 6 bases not matched to a gene; V was cut back by 8 bases and J by 1 base. CDR3 length: 14 residues. The CDR3 reads CASGQRDRTDTQYF. The CDR3 region has the DNA TGTGCCAGCGGGCAGCGGGACCGCACAGATACGCAGTATTTT.

The rearrangement links TRBV29-1 to TRBJ2-5; D gene ambiguous. The germline gives CDR1 SQVTM, CDR2 ANQGSEA. The CDR3 spans 16 residues. V was clipped by 3 bases and J by 1 base, with 18 bases between them. CDR3 in DNA: TGCAGCGTTGATCCCCATGACAACTCCTTCCAAGAGACCCAGTACTTC. Translated, it gives CSVDPHDNSFQETQYF.

This sequence joins TRBV28 and TRBJ2-1; TRBD2 matches at 8 bases. Germline V gene sequence: CDR1 MDHEN, CDR2 SYDVKM. V shed 11 bases and J 5 bases; nucleotides not matched to a gene: 8. The CDR3 is made up of 13 amino acids. In DNA form, the CDR3 reads TGTGCCTGCGGACTAGCTTCCCACAATGAGCAGTTCTTC. Translating it yields CACGLASHNEQFF.

The chain is built from TRBV4-1 and TRBJ2-5, with a weak D call TRBD1 (6 bases). The germline V gene encodes CDR1 MGHRA and CDR2 YSYEKL. Deletions cut 5 bases from V and 4 bases from J, with 11 bases between. This CDR3 has 13 amino acids. The CDR3 nucleotides are TGCGCCAGCAGCAGGGGGTCTGGAGAGACCCAGTACTTC. Its protein is CASSRGSGETQYF.

The chain couples TRBV15 to TRBJ1-5; D gene ambiguous. The CDR3 covers 13 residues. Per germline, CDR1 LNHNV and CDR2 YYDKDF (reference sequence). The V end was cut by 0 bases, the J end by 12 bases, with 12 bases between. CDR3 protein: CATSRDPAGLQHF. The DNA for the CDR3 is TGTGCCACCAGCAGAGATCCGGCAGGCCTCCAGCATTTT. The full variable domain, its missing parts supplied by reference TRBV15 and TRBJ1-5, is DAMVIQNPRYQVTQFGKPVTLSCSQTLNHNVMYWYQQKSSQAPKLLFHYYDKDFNNEADTPDNFQSRRPNTSFCFLDIRSPGLGDTAMYLCATSRDPAGLQHFGDGTRLSIL.

This clone was counted only a few times. V gene TRBV4-1 combines with J gene TRBJ2-7; the match to TRBD2 covers 8 bases. Germline CDR1 MGHRA, CDR2 YSYEKL. The CDR3 contains 15 residues. V was clipped by 2 bases and J by 1 base; unmatched bases: 4. CDR3 DNA sequence: TGCGCCAGCAGCCAACGGGGGGGCGGGTCCTACGAGCAGTACTTC. This gives the protein CASSQRGGGSYEQYF.

The chain recombines TRBV11-2 with TRBJ2-7; tentatively, D is TRBD1 (5 bases). CDR3 length: 14 amino acids. The germline CDR1 and CDR2 sequences are SGHAT and FQNNGV. Trimming pared 1 base from V and 2 bases from J, leaving 9 bases between. The CDR3 loop reads CASSLGRAPYEQYF. The CDR3 DNA is TGTGCCAGCAGCTTAGGCAGGGCTCCCTACGAGCAGTACTTC.

This rearrangement joins TRBV4-1 to TRBJ1-6; D is possibly TRBD1 (5 bases). V shed 0 bases and J shed 6 bases, with 15 bases lying between them. This CDR3 is built from 17 residues. Looked up from germline, CDR1 is MGHRA and CDR2 is YSYEKL. This chain's CDR3 is CASSQDSPGGGNSPLHF. The DNA for the CDR3 is TGCGCCAGCAGCCAAGATTCGCCGGGGGGAGGTAATTCACCCCTCCACTTT.

The chain combines TRBV28 with TRBJ1-5; D is uncertain. The CDR3 is 11 residues long. V gave up 8 bases and J gave up 16 bases, with 18 bases separating them. CDR1 MDHEN and CDR2 SYDVKM come from the germline V gene. CDR3 amino acids: CASRGRSIRHF. In DNA, the CDR3 is TGTGCCAGCCGCGGGCGATCGATTCGCCATTTT.

The chain links TRBV5-4 to TRBJ2-2; 7 positions agree with TRBD1. This CDR3 region has 15 residues. Germline V gives CDR1 SGHNT, CDR2 YYREEE (reference sequence). V trimming: 0 bases; J trimming: 5 bases; junction bases outside the gene matches: 4. CDR3 region: CASSLEGTETGELFF. For the CDR3, the DNA is TGTGCCAGCAGCTTGGAAGGGACAGAGACCGGGGAGCTGTTTTTT.

The chain employs TRBV2 and TRBJ2-2; no reliable D call. The CDR3 has 12 residues. V was trimmed by 3 bases and J by 8 bases, leaving 7 bases between them. Germline assignment: CDR1 SNHLY and CDR2 FYNNEI. CDR3 in amino acids: CASSERPGELFF. CDR3 in DNA: TGTGCCAGCAGTGAGAGGCCGGGGGAGCTGTTTTTT.

The V gene is TRBV9, the J gene TRBJ1-1; D is possibly TRBD1 (5 bases). The CDR3 runs to 13 residues. The ends were cut back, 4 bases at V and 4 bases at J, with 11 bases in the middle. Germline CDR1 is SGDLS and CDR2 is YYNGEE. In nucleotides, the CDR3 is TGTGCCAGCAGCCCACAGGTTGGCACTGAAGCTTTCTTT. Translation: CASSPQVGTEAFF.

In this sample, this clone turned up a few times. The rearrangement links TRBV9 to TRBJ2-1; TRBD2 matches at 10 bases. Germline V gives CDR1 SGDLS, CDR2 YYNGEE. The CDR3 has 18 amino acids. The V segment lost 1 base and the J segment 8 bases; nucleotides outside the gene matches: 15. CDR3 bases: TGTGCCAGCAGCGTACCGGGACTAGCGCCCTCGTTAGCCGATGAGCAGTTCTTC. Its protein product is CASSVPGLAPSLADEQFF.

The V and J genes are TRBV7-8 and TRBJ2-1, with 13 bases fitting TRBD2. CDR1 and CDR2 from the germline V gene are SGHVS and FQNEAQ. This CDR3 comprises 15 residues. V lost 1 base to trimming and J lost 7 bases; unmatched junction nucleotides: 1. The CDR3 is CASSLELAGGNEQFF. CDR3 nucleotide sequence: TGTGCCAGCAGCTTAGAACTAGCGGGGGGGAATGAGCAGTTCTTC.

J is TRBJ1-1 and V is TRBV12-3 or TRBV12-4, with D maybe TRBD1 (5 bases). The CDR3 runs 12 residues. Trimming removed 6 bases from V and 5 bases from J, with 10 bases in between. The chain's CDR3 is CASRPGLTEAFF. The CDR3 DNA follows: TGTGCCAGCAGACCAGGGCTTACTGAAGCTTTCTTT.

The chain joins TRBV19 to TRBJ2-1; 8 bases agree with TRBD1. V trimming: 6 bases; J trimming: 0 bases; junction bases outside the gene matches: 7. Germline lookup yields CDR1 LNHDA and CDR2 SQIVND (reference sequence). The CDR3 consists of 16 residues. In DNA form, the CDR3 reads TGTGCCAGTAGCCGGACAGGGTCGCGCTCCTACAATGAGCAGTTCTTC. This translates into CASSRTGSRSYNEQFF.

This sequence joins TRBV27 and TRBJ1-4; 7 bases line up with TRBD1. Germline V gene data show CDR1 as MNHEY and CDR2 as SMNVEV (reference sequence). V gave up 2 bases and J gave up 3 bases; unmatched junction bases: 12. This CDR3 spans 18 amino acids. The CDR3 DNA reads as TGTGCCAGCAGTTTAGGGGGACAGAGCGCACGAGCTAATGAAAAACTGTTTTTT. Its protein product is CASSLGGQSARANEKLFF.

A few counts support this clone. The rearrangement joins TRBV7-2 to TRBJ1-2; D call uncertain. The germline V and J ends were trimmed by 4 bases and 8 bases, with 17 bases remaining between them. The CDR3 contains 14 residues. Per germline, CDR1 SGHTA and CDR2 FQGNSA. The CDR3 here is CASSSQASVQGYTF. CDR3 nucleotides: TGTGCCAGCAGCTCGCAGGCGTCGGTGCAGGGCTACACCTTC.

The J gene is TRBJ1-5, the V gene TRBV20-1; a possible D gene is TRBD1 (5 bases). V was shortened by 3 bases and J by 5 bases, with 11 bases between the two germline ends. The CDR3 runs 13 residues. Germline V CDR1 and CDR2: DFQATT, SNEGSKA (reference sequence). The CDR3: CSASPGLDQPQHF. In nucleotides, the CDR3 is TGCAGTGCTAGTCCAGGGTTAGATCAGCCCCAGCATTTT.

The chain employs TRBV1 and TRBJ1-4; the DNA was not used to check the table's D call, TRBD1. TRBV1 is tagged as a pseudogene. This CDR3 contains 17 residues. The CDR3 DNA follows: TGCACCAGCACCAACCCCAAGGCGGGACAGGGATATGAAAAACTGTTTTTT. Amino acid sequence: CTSTNPKAGQGYEKLFF.

This sequence joins TRBV3-1 (or the pseudogene TRBV3-2) and TRBJ1-5; D is unresolved. The CDR3 consists of 12 residues. V was shortened by 2 bases and J by 3 bases, with 2 bases between the two germline ends. The germline V gene has CDR1 LGHDT and CDR2 YNNKEL (reference sequence). DNA for the CDR3: TGTGCCAGCAGCCAACACAATCAGCCCCAGCATTTT. This encodes CASSQHNQPQHF.

The chain employs TRBV11-2 and TRBJ1-6, with TRBD1 matching over 10 bases. CDR1 and CDR2 from the germline V gene are SGHAT and FQNNGV. The CDR3 extends over 16 amino acids. J gave up 10 bases and V 4 bases, and 10 bases lay outside the gene matches. The CDR3 is CASSSYRDRGYSPLHF. DNA for the CDR3: TGTGCCAGCAGCTCCTACCGGGACAGGGGATACTCACCCCTCCACTTT.

This chain links TRBV2 with TRBJ1-5; TRBD1 aligns across 8 bases. J gave up 4 bases and V 6 bases, and 2 bases lay outside the gene matches. This CDR3 has 13 residues. Germline assignment: CDR1 SNHLY and CDR2 FYNNEI. CDR3 loop: CASRTGGNQPQHF. The CDR3 nucleotides are TGTGCCAGCAGAACAGGGGGTAATCAGCCCCAGCATTTT.

The gene calls are TRBV7-9 and TRBJ1-6; 7 bases fit TRBD1. V trimming: 6 bases; J trimming: 10 bases; junction bases outside the gene matches: 9. The germline gives CDR1 SEHNR, CDR2 FQNEAQ (reference sequence). This CDR3 has 14 amino acids. The CDR3 sequence: CASRPNRGTSPLHF. CDR3 nucleotide sequence: TGTGCCAGCAGACCCAACAGGGGCACCTCACCCCTCCACTTT.